The rows below give T cell receptor beta chains drawn from one sample of a study of blood T cell repertoires in COVID-19. The data were produced by immunoSEQ multiplex PCR, yet TCRdb's version contains in-frame clones alone and is incomplete. The sample lists fewer than 300,000 clones, roughly 85% seen once, with 2% to 3% in the top ten. Sample: PBMCs or T cells enriched from blood (not recorded which). These TCRs come from a woman aged 50 to 60 who had recovered from COVID-19. Both conserved end residues are part of each CDR3. The D gene is left open where the match is weak. Not all rows give a size; the values are once, few, many and, for expanded clones, a class.

clone size: few
V gene: TRBV19
D gene: NA
J gene: TRBJ1-1
CDR3 length: 14
CDR3 DNA: TGTGCCAGTAGTATTAGAGTTGAATCCACTGAAGCTTTCTTT
CDR3 protein: CASSIRVESTEAFF

clone size: NA
V gene: TRBV7-9
D gene: TRBD1
J gene: TRBJ1-2
CDR3 length: 14
CDR3 DNA: TGTGCCAGCAGCTTAGCGGGACAGCCCTATGGCTACACCTTC
CDR3 protein: CASSLAGQPYGYTF

clone size: NA
V gene: TRBV6-1
D gene: TRBD1
J gene: TRBJ1-1
CDR3 length: 17
CDR3 DNA: TGTGCCAGCAGTGAACCGGGGACAGGGGGTTGGGGAACTGAAGCTTTCTTT
CDR3 protein: CASSEPGTGGWGTEAFF

clone size: NA
V gene: TRBV5-6
D gene: TRBD1
J gene: TRBJ2-7
CDR3 length: 15
CDR3 DNA: TGTGCCAGTGGCTACGGGACAGGGGTACCGGGCGAGCAGTACTTC
CDR3 protein: CASGYGTGVPGEQYF

clone size: NA
V gene: TRBV3-1/TRBV3-2
D gene: NA
J gene: TRBJ2-7
CDR3 length: 13
CDR3 DNA: TGTGCCAGCAGCCAAGGGAACAGCTACGAGCAGTACTTC
CDR3 protein: CASSQGNSYEQYF

clone size: NA
V gene: TRBV6-5
D gene: TRBD1
J gene: TRBJ1-1
CDR3 length: 13
CDR3 DNA: TGTGCCAGCAGGGGGACAGCCGAAAAAAAAGCTTTCTTT
CDR3 protein: CASRGTAEKKAFF

clone size: NA
V gene: TRBV18
D gene: TRBD1
J gene: TRBJ1-5
CDR3 length: 16
CDR3 DNA: TGTGCCAGCTCACCAGGAGAGGGGACAGGCAATCAGCCCCAGCATTTT
CDR3 protein: CASSPGEGTGNQPQHF

clone size: NA
V gene: TRBV7-9
D gene: TRBD2
J gene: TRBJ2-7
CDR3 length: 15
CDR3 DNA: TGTGCCAGCAGCTTAGTCGGGGGGAGCTCCTACGAGCAGTACTTC
CDR3 protein: CASSLVGGSSYEQYF

clone size: once
V gene: TRBV7-2
D gene: TRBD2
J gene: TRBJ2-2
CDR3 length: 18
CDR3 DNA: TGTGCCAGCAGCTTAGCTCTACTAGCGGGACAGAACACCGGGGAGCTGTTTTTT
CDR3 protein: CASSLALLAGQNTGELFF

clone size: NA
V gene: TRBV4-1
D gene: TRBD2
J gene: TRBJ2-1
CDR3 length: 15
CDR3 DNA: TGCGCCAGCAGCCAACGGACTAGCTCCTACAATGAGCAGTTCTTC
CDR3 protein: CASSQRTSSYNEQFF

clone size: NA
V gene: TRBV27
D gene: NA
J gene: TRBJ2-1
CDR3 length: 14
CDR3 DNA: TGTGCCAGCAGCGCCTCTCAGGGAGGAAATGAGCAGTTCTTC
CDR3 protein: CASSASQGGNEQFF

clone size: NA
V gene: TRBV10-3
D gene: NA
J gene: TRBJ1-1
CDR3 length: 13
CDR3 DNA: TGTGCCTCCTGGTACGGGAGCTCCACTGAAGCTTTCTTT
CDR3 protein: CASWYGSSTEAFF

clone size: NA
V gene: TRBV7-7
D gene: TRBD1
J gene: TRBJ2-7
CDR3 length: 15
CDR3 DNA: TGTGCCAGCAGCTTGCTCCCGGGACAGGGCTACGAGCAGTACTTC
CDR3 protein: CASSLLPGQGYEQYF

clone size: NA
V gene: TRBV5-6
D gene: NA
J gene: TRBJ1-1
CDR3 length: 15
CDR3 DNA: TGTGCCAGCAGCTTGATCGCAGGGAGGGGGACTGAAGCTTTCTTT
CDR3 protein: CASSLIAGRGTEAFF

clone size: NA
V gene: TRBV18
D gene: NA
J gene: TRBJ2-1
CDR3 length: 16
CDR3 DNA: TGTGCCAGCTCACTACTCTATCGGACTACCGACAATGAGCAGTTCTTC
CDR3 protein: CASSLLYRTTDNEQFF

clone size: NA
V gene: TRBV27
D gene: TRBD1
J gene: TRBJ1-1
CDR3 length: 15
CDR3 DNA: TGTGCCAGCAGGAAAATGACAGGGCTTGGCACTGAAGCTTTCTTT
CDR3 protein: CASRKMTGLGTEAFF

clone size: NA
V gene: TRBV28
D gene: NA
J gene: TRBJ1-3
CDR3 length: 14
CDR3 DNA: TGTGCCAGCAGCCCTGGAGTGCCTGGAAACACCATATATTTT
CDR3 protein: CASSPGVPGNTIYF

clone size: NA
V gene: TRBV4-1
D gene: NA
J gene: TRBJ1-2
CDR3 length: 16
CDR3 DNA: TGCGCCAGCAGCCAAGATGTTGCAGGGATCGGGTATGGCTACACCTTC
CDR3 protein: CASSQDVAGIGYGYTF

clone size: NA
V gene: TRBV7-2
D gene: NA
J gene: TRBJ1-2
CDR3 length: 13
CDR3 DNA: TGTGCCAGCAGCCAAGGGGGGGCTTATGGCTACACCTTC
CDR3 protein: CASSQGGAYGYTF

clone size: few
V gene: TRBV5-1
D gene: TRBD1
J gene: TRBJ2-7
CDR3 length: 13
CDR3 DNA: TGCGCCAGCAGCCGGGACAGGGAGGGGGAGCAGTACTTC
CDR3 protein: CASSRDREGEQYF

clone size: NA
V gene: TRBV19
D gene: NA
J gene: TRBJ1-1
CDR3 length: 13
CDR3 DNA: TGTGCCAGTACCCCCCCGAGGTTCACTGAAGCTTTCTTT
CDR3 protein: CASTPPRFTEAFF

clone size: NA
V gene: TRBV30
D gene: NA
J gene: TRBJ1-2
CDR3 length: 11
CDR3 DNA: TGTGCCTGGAGTGTAGGGACAGGCTACACCTTC
CDR3 protein: CAWSVGTGYTF

clone size: NA
V gene: TRBV7-3
D gene: TRBD1
J gene: TRBJ2-5
CDR3 length: 15
CDR3 DNA: TGTGCCAGCAGCCGGGCGGACAGGGTAGGAGAGACCCAGTACTTC
CDR3 protein: CASSRADRVGETQYF

clone size: NA
V gene: TRBV19
D gene: NA
J gene: TRBJ1-4
CDR3 length: 11
CDR3 DNA: TGTGCCAGCCGCGGTAATGAAAAACTGTTTTTT
CDR3 protein: CASRGNEKLFF

clone size: NA
V gene: TRBV5-4
D gene: NA
J gene: TRBJ1-2
CDR3 length: 17
CDR3 DNA: TGTGCCAGCAGCTTGGCCCCTACCCCCAGCAGGGCCTATGGCTACACCTTC
CDR3 protein: CASSLAPTPSRAYGYTF

clone size: NA
V gene: TRBV30
D gene: TRBD2
J gene: TRBJ2-5
CDR3 length: 15
CDR3 DNA: TGTGCCTGGGGGCCGGGACTAGCGGGGGCAGAGACCCAGTACTTC
CDR3 protein: CAWGPGLAGAETQYF